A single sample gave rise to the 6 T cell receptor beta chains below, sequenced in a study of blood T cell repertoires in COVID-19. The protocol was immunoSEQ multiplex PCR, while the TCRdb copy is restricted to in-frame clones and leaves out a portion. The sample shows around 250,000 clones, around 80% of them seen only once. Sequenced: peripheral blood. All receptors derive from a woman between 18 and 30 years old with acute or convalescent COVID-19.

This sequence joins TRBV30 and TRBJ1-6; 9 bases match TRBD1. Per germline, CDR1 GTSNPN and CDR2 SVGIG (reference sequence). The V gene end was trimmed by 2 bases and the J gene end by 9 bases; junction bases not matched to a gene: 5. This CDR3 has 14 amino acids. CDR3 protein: CAWSPGQGTSPLHF. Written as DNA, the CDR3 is TGTGCCTGGAGTCCGGGACAGGGTACTTCACCCCTCCACTTT.

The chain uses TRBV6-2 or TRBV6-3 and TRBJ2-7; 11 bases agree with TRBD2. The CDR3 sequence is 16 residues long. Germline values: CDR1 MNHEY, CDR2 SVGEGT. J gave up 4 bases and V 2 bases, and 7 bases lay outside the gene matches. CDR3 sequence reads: CASSYHLLAGAYEQYF. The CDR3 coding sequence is TGTGCCAGCAGTTACCACCTACTAGCGGGAGCGTACGAGCAGTACTTC.

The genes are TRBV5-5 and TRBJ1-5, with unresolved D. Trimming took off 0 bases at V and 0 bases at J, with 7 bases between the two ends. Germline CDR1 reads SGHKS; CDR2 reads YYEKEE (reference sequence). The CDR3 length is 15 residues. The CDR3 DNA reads TGTGCCAGCAGCTTGGCGGGTATTAGCAATCAGCCCCAGCATTTT. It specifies CASSLAGISNQPQHF.

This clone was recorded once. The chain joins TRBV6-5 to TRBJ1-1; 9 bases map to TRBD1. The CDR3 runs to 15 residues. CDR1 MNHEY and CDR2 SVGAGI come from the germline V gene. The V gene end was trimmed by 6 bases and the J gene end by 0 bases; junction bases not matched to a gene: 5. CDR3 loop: CASSRDRDMNTEAFF. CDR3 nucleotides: TGTGCCAGCAGCCGGGACAGGGATATGAACACTGAAGCTTTCTTT.

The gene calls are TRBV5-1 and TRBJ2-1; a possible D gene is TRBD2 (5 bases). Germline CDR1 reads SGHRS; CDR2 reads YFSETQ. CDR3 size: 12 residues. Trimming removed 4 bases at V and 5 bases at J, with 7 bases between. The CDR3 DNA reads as TGCGCCAGCAGCCCCGGGGACAATGAGCAGTTCTTC. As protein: CASSPGDNEQFF.

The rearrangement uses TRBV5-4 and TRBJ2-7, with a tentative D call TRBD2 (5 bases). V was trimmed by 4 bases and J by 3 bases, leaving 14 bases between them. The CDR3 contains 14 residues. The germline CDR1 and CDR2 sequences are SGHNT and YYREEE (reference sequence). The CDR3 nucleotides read TGTGCCAGCAGCCTTCAAGCGGTTCTCTACGAGCAGTACTTC. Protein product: CASSLQAVLYEQYF.